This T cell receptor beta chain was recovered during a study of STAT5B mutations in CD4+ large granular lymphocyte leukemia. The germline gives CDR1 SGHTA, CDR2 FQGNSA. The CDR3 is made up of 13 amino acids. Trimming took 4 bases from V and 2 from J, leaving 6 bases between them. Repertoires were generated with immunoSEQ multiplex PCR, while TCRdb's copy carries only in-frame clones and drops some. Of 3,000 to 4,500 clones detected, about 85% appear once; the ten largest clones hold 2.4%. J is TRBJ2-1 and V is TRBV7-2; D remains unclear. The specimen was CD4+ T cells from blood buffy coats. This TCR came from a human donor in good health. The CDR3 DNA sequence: TGTGCCAGCAGCTGGGGTACCTACAATGAGCAGTTCTTC. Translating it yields CASSWGTYNEQFF.